Here is one TCR beta chain with its context. Its antigen is undetermined. The data are from a study of T cell responses to AZD1222 COVID-19 vaccine. Study results and limitations: Among vaccine-associated CD4 TCRs, coverage spanned spike, with dominance at 160-218 and 743-854.

Looked up from germline, CDR1 is MGHRA and CDR2 is YSYEKL. The CDR3 is 15 residues long. Deletions cut 5 bases from V and 0 bases from J, with 11 bases between. TCRdb's table, derived via immunoSEQ multiplex PCR, lists solely in-frame clones and lacks some. The sample contains 100,000 to 150,000 clones, 80% to 90% of which appear only once. This clonotype originated in an adult in good health. The chain has TRBV4-1 and TRBJ1-5; weak D call: TRBD1 (5 bases). This specimen consisted of peripheral blood, obtained on day 0 of AZD1222 vaccination. The CDR3 loop reads CASSYDSYSNQPQHF. The CDR3, as DNA: TGCGCCAGCAGCTACGACAGCTATAGCAATCAGCCCCAGCATTTT.